These T cell receptor beta chains were read from a single sample in a study of blood T cell repertoires in COVID-19. Some clones are missing from TCRdb's copy, which holds only in-frame ones; the method was immunoSEQ multiplex PCR. The sample yields 120,000 or so clones, 80% to 85% seen once. Sequenced sample: PBMCs or T cells enriched from blood (not recorded which). Source of these receptors: a woman younger than 45 who had recovered from COVID-19. CDR3s include the opening cysteine and the closing phenylalanine or tryptophan. The order of the fields is J gene, D gene, V gene, clone size, CDR3 protein, CDR3 DNA. D genes are given only for firm matches. Clone size appears in some rows only: once, few, many, or a class for an expanded clone.

J: TRBJ2-1; D: -; V: TRBV7-3; size: -; CDR3: CASSLGRYNEQFF; DNA: TGTGCCAGCAGCTTAGGCAGATACAATGAGCAGTTCTTC
J: TRBJ1-1; D: -; V: TRBV5-1; size: -; CDR3: CASSLFDSEGAFF; DNA: TGCGCCAGCAGCTTGTTTGACAGCGAAGGAGCTTTCTTT
J: TRBJ2-2; D: -; V: TRBV21-1; size: -; CDR3: CARGQAFGELFF; DNA: TGTGCCAGAGGACAGGCTTTTGGGGAGCTGTTTTTT
J: TRBJ2-3; D: -; V: TRBV18; size: -; CDR3: CASSPYAGGITDTQYF; DNA: TGTGCCAGCTCACCATACGCAGGGGGGATCACAGATACGCAGTATTTT
J: TRBJ2-7; D: -; V: TRBV6-1; size: -; CDR3: CASSDHYEQYF; DNA: TGTGCCAGCAGTGACCATTACGAGCAGTACTTC
J: TRBJ1-1; D: TRBD1; V: TRBV27; size: -; CDR3: CASSPYRGELNTEAFF; DNA: TGTGCCAGCAGTCCCTACAGGGGTGAATTGAACACTGAAGCTTTCTTT
J: TRBJ2-2; D: TRBD2; V: TRBV7-9; size: -; CDR3: CASSLPRAAGGHTGELFF; DNA: TGTGCCAGCAGCTTACCTCGAGCAGCGGGAGGGCACACCGGGGAGCTGTTTTTT
J: TRBJ2-7; D: TRBD2; V: TRBV6-2/TRBV6-3; size: -; CDR3: CASTPSRLAGETSYEQYF; DNA: TGTGCCAGCACCCCCTCACGACTAGCGGGAGAAACGTCGTACGAGCAGTACTTC
J: TRBJ1-6; D: -; V: TRBV7-2; size: -; CDR3: CASSLEGAIPHSPLHF; DNA: TGTGCCAGCAGCTTAGAAGGGGCCATCCCCCATTCACCCCTCCACTTT
J: TRBJ1-1; D: TRBD1; V: TRBV5-1; size: -; CDR3: CASSPRREDRPTEAFF; DNA: TGCGCCAGCAGCCCCAGAAGAGAGGACAGGCCCACTGAAGCTTTCTTT
J: TRBJ2-1; D: TRBD2; V: TRBV3-1/TRBV3-2; size: -; CDR3: CASSQDRPGLPSLNEQFF; DNA: TGTGCCAGCAGCCAAGATCGCCCGGGACTACCGTCTTTAAATGAGCAGTTCTTC
J: TRBJ1-4; D: -; V: TRBV5-1; size: -; CDR3: CASSLLPLSSPTNEKLFF; DNA: TGCGCCAGCAGCCTACTTCCATTATCCTCGCCAACTAATGAAAAACTGTTTTTT
J: TRBJ2-7; D: -; V: TRBV6-6; size: -; CDR3: CASSYWSLGEQYF; DNA: TGTGCCAGCAGTTACTGGTCACTAGGCGAGCAGTACTTC
J: TRBJ1-1; D: -; V: TRBV2; size: once; CDR3: CASRDDNDEAFF; DNA: TGTGCCAGCAGGGATGACAATGATGAAGCTTTCTTT
J: TRBJ1-3; D: TRBD1; V: TRBV19; size: -; CDR3: CAARGQGAWGNTIYF; DNA: TGTGCCGCCCGGGGACAGGGGGCATGGGGAAACACCATATATTTT
J: TRBJ2-1; D: -; V: TRBV3-1/TRBV3-2; size: -; CDR3: CASSQKPLALFF; DNA: TGTGCCAGCAGCCAAAAGCCACTAGCCCTGTTCTTC
J: TRBJ1-1; D: -; V: TRBV4-2; size: few; CDR3: CASSQDLRNTEAFF; DNA: TGTGCCAGCAGCCAAGATCTCAGGAACACTGAAGCTTTCTTT
J: TRBJ2-1; D: TRBD1; V: TRBV25-1; size: -; CDR3: CASSIRDRSAGQFF; DNA: TGTGCCAGCAGTATCCGGGACAGGAGTGCTGGGCAGTTCTTC
J: TRBJ2-4; D: -; V: TRBV5-4; size: -; CDR3: CASSLNRALAKNIQYF; DNA: TGTGCCAGCAGCTTAAACAGAGCCCTAGCCAAAAACATTCAGTACTTC
J: TRBJ2-1; D: -; V: TRBV11-3; size: -; CDR3: CASSLVSAGNEQFF; DNA: TGTGCCAGCAGCTTAGTAAGCGCCGGCAATGAGCAGTTCTTC
J: TRBJ1-3; D: -; V: TRBV30; size: -; CDR3: CAWTRDRTRTAGNTIYF; DNA: TGTGCCTGGACCCGCGACAGGACGAGAACGGCTGGAAACACCATATATTTT
J: TRBJ1-1; D: -; V: TRBV12-3/TRBV12-4; size: -; CDR3: CAIGTSTEAFF; DNA: TGTGCCATTGGGACTTCTACTGAAGCTTTCTTT
J: TRBJ2-4; D: TRBD2; V: TRBV5-1; size: -; CDR3: CASSLVAGGPGNIQYF; DNA: TGCGCCAGCAGCTTGGTGGCGGGAGGGCCAGGAAACATTCAGTACTTC
J: TRBJ1-2; D: -; V: TRBV20-1; size: few; CDR3: CSASHPQGRGYGYTF; DNA: TGCAGTGCTAGTCACCCCCAGGGGAGAGGCTATGGCTACACCTTC
J: TRBJ2-7; D: TRBD1; V: TRBV3-1/TRBV3-2; size: -; CDR3: CASTPRTGTYEQYF; DNA: TGTGCCAGCACCCCTAGGACAGGGACCTACGAGCAGTACTTC
J: TRBJ2-5; D: TRBD2; V: TRBV3-1/TRBV3-2; size: -; CDR3: CASSQDRTSGKHQYF; DNA: TGTGCCAGCAGCCAAGATCGGACTAGCGGCAAACACCAGTACTTC
J: TRBJ1-2; D: -; V: TRBV18; size: -; CDR3: CASSPRGFYGYTF; DNA: TGTGCCAGCTCACCGCGGGGTTTCTATGGCTACACCTTC
J: TRBJ2-7; D: TRBD1; V: TRBV6-6; size: -; CDR3: CASSYRGQDEQYF; DNA: TGTGCCAGCAGTTACAGGGGGCAGGACGAGCAGTACTTC
J: TRBJ1-5; D: -; V: TRBV19; size: -; CDR3: CATSFGVGNQPQHF; DNA: TGTGCCACTTCCTTCGGGGTAGGGAATCAGCCCCAGCATTTT
J: TRBJ2-1; D: TRBD2; V: TRBV4-1; size: -; CDR3: CASSPTSGRADEQFF; DNA: TGCGCCAGCAGCCCGACTAGCGGGAGGGCCGATGAGCAGTTCTTC
J: TRBJ2-2; D: TRBD1; V: TRBV7-3; size: -; CDR3: CASSRGTGHNTGELFF; DNA: TGTGCCAGCAGCCGCGGGACAGGCCATAACACCGGGGAGCTGTTTTTT
J: TRBJ1-1; D: TRBD1; V: TRBV29-1; size: -; CDR3: CSVGDREAFF; DNA: TGCAGCGTTGGGGACAGGGAGGCTTTCTTT
J: TRBJ1-5; D: -; V: TRBV7-9; size: once; CDR3: CASSTGGIGNQPQHF; DNA: TGTGCCAGCAGCACGGGGGGGATAGGGAATCAGCCCCAGCATTTT
J: TRBJ1-3; D: TRBD1; V: TRBV7-9; size: -; CDR3: CASSFGQVGSGNTIYF; DNA: TGTGCCAGCAGCTTCGGACAGGTTGGCTCTGGAAACACCATATATTTT
J: TRBJ1-3; D: TRBD1; V: TRBV9; size: -; CDR3: CASSVAGQGDSWDTIYF; DNA: TGTGCCAGCAGCGTAGCTGGGCAGGGGGACTCATGGGACACCATATATTTT
J: TRBJ1-1; D: TRBD1; V: TRBV5-4; size: once; CDR3: CASSARQGMNTEAFF; DNA: TGTGCCAGCAGCGCCCGACAGGGGATGAACACTGAAGCTTTCTTT
J: TRBJ2-5; D: -; V: TRBV4-2; size: -; CDR3: CASSQAPRVETQYF; DNA: TGTGCCAGCAGCCAAGCCCCGCGTGTAGAGACCCAGTACTTC
J: TRBJ2-7; D: -; V: TRBV5-5; size: -; CDR3: CASSPELGVLHEQYF; DNA: TGTGCCAGCAGCCCCGAACTAGGAGTCCTCCACGAGCAGTACTTC
J: TRBJ1-2; D: TRBD1; V: TRBV5-4; size: -; CDR3: CASSRRGTAYGYTF; DNA: TGTGCCAGCAGCAGAAGAGGGACAGCCTATGGCTACACCTTC
J: TRBJ2-3; D: -; V: TRBV30; size: -; CDR3: CAWSGQPADTQYF; DNA: TGTGCCTGGAGTGGCCAACCAGCAGATACGCAGTATTTT
J: TRBJ1-6; D: TRBD1; V: TRBV28; size: -; CDR3: CASRGQGYNSPLHF; DNA: TGTGCCAGCAGGGGACAGGGGTATAATTCACCCCTCCACTTT
J: TRBJ1-2; D: TRBD1; V: TRBV5-1; size: -; CDR3: CASSLAGTDYGYTF; DNA: TGCGCCAGCAGCCTGGCCGGGACAGACTATGGCTACACCTTC
J: TRBJ2-5; D: TRBD2; V: TRBV7-9; size: -; CDR3: CASSQKRGGIQETQYF; DNA: TGTGCCAGCAGCCAAAAGCGGGGAGGGATCCAAGAGACCCAGTACTTC
J: TRBJ2-7; D: -; V: TRBV19; size: few; CDR3: CASRSQGSRYEQYF; DNA: TGTGCCAGTAGATCGCAGGGTTCCCGCTACGAGCAGTACTTC
J: TRBJ1-4; D: -; V: TRBV9; size: -; CDR3: CASSAHLGTNEKLFF; DNA: TGTGCCAGCAGCGCCCATCTCGGGACAAATGAAAAACTGTTTTTT
J: TRBJ1-2; D: TRBD1; V: TRBV6-5; size: -; CDR3: CASRRDRGRGYTF; DNA: TGTGCCAGCAGAAGGGACAGGGGGAGGGGCTACACCTTC
J: TRBJ1-5; D: TRBD1; V: TRBV7-6; size: -; CDR3: CASSLRQGSNQPQHF; DNA: TGTGCCAGCAGCTTAAGACAGGGTAGCAATCAGCCCCAGCATTTT
J: TRBJ1-1; D: TRBD1; V: TRBV28; size: -; CDR3: CASSDLGAPTGAHTEAFF; DNA: TGTGCCAGCAGTGATTTAGGGGCACCTACAGGGGCTCACACTGAAGCTTTCTTT
J: TRBJ1-6; D: -; V: TRBV20-1; size: -; CDR3: CSASEQGGNSPLHF; DNA: TGCAGTGCTAGTGAGCAGGGTGGTAATTCACCCCTCCACTTT
J: TRBJ1-1; D: -; V: TRBV7-8; size: -; CDR3: CASSLVPVMNTEAFF; DNA: TGTGCCAGCAGCTTAGTTCCAGTCATGAACACTGAAGCTTTCTTT
J: TRBJ1-2; D: -; V: TRBV5-6; size: -; CDR3: CASSPPQTSGYTF; DNA: TGTGCCAGCAGCCCCCCACAGACCTCTGGCTACACCTTC
J: TRBJ1-5; D: -; V: TRBV18; size: -; CDR3: CASSPKQGHQPQHF; DNA: TGTGCCAGCTCACCGAAACAGGGACATCAGCCCCAGCATTTT
J: TRBJ1-4; D: -; V: TRBV29-1; size: -; CDR3: CSVEDGWRGGNEKLFF; DNA: TGCAGCGTTGAAGATGGGTGGCGGGGGGGGAATGAAAAACTGTTTTTT
J: TRBJ2-7; D: -; V: TRBV29-1; size: -; CDR3: CSGCLGRGEQYF; DNA: TGCAGCGGCTGTCTTGGCCGTGGCGAGCAGTACTTC